The sequence of this TCR beta chain was determined in a study of T cells in Graves' hyperthyroidism and ophthalmopathy. Study-wide points: The model predicted ophthalmopathy a median approximately six months before onset.

This clonotype was seen ten or more times. Its specificity is unknown. Amplification targeted TCR beta CDR3 regions from RNA transcripts. The HTBI primer set was used in a first-round RT-PCR of the TCR CDR3. TCRdb itself ran the multiplex PCR reads through MiXCR, one entry per CDR3 protein. This sample has some 770,000 distinct CDR3 sequences, with about 16% found just once. Subjects aged 18 to 65 presented with newly diagnosed hyperthyroidism of less than 2 months' duration. Exclusion criteria comprised uncontrolled infection, other autoimmune disease, pregnancy or lactation. This CDR3 spans 12 amino acids. CDR1 and CDR2 (germline): DFQATT, SNEGSKA (reference sequence). V was clipped by 3 bases and J by 6 bases; unmatched bases: 2.

Sequencing was performed on blood. The chain has TRBV20-1 and TRBJ2-1, with TRBD1 matching over 7 bases. The receptor's source is a young man with Graves' hyperthyroidism. The CDR3 nucleotides read TGCAGTGCTAGGACAGGGCCCAATGAGCAGTTCTTC. Translating gives CSARTGPNEQFF.